This T cell receptor (beta chain) was captured in a study of blood T cell repertoires in COVID-19. The wider study: The study drew acute and convalescent COVID-19 samples from the United States, Italy and Spain. The analysed material was cDNA or gDNA that came from T cells, B-cell-depleted T cells, or PBMCs.

Per the original data handling: The authors estimated nucleated cell counts from reference gene primer amplification. Produced via immunoSEQ multiplex PCR; TCRdb's table is partial and in-frame only. That table furnishes V, J and clone size, whereas the DNA furnished D and trimming. This table has under 200,000 clones, roughly 77% appearing once. Trimming left V 5 bases short and J 3 bases short, with 17 bases between. The CDR3 is 15 amino acids. Germline loops: CDR1 SGHVS, CDR2 FQNEAQ. Followed longitudinally, the Seattle patients had been enrolled during active infection. The TCR originated in a woman aged 40 to 50 with COVID-19, enrolled during active disease. Sequenced: peripheral blood. The chain links TRBV7-8 to TRBJ2-7; a weak D match, TRBD1 (5 bases). The CDR3 sequence is CASSPTIQGGYEQYF. CDR3 nucleotide sequence: TGTGCCAGCAGCCCTACGATTCAGGGCGGCTACGAGCAGTACTTC.